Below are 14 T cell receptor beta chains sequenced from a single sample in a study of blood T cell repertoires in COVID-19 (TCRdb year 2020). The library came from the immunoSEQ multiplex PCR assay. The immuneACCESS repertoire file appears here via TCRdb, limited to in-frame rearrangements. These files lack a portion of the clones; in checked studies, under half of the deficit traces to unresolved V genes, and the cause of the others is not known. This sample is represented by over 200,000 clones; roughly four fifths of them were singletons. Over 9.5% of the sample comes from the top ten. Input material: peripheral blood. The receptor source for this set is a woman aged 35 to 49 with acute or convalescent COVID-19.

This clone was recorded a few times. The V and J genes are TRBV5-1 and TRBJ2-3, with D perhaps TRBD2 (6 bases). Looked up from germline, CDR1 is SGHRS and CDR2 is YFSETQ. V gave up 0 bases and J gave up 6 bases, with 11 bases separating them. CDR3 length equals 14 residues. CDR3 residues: CASSLERGLDTQYF. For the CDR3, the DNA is TGCGCCAGCAGCTTGGAAAGGGGACTCGATACGCAGTATTTT.

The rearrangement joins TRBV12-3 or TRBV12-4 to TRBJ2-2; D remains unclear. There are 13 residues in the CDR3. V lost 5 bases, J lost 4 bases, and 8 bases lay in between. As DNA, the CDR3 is TGTGCCAGCAGTACACGCAGCACCGGGGAGCTGTTTTTT. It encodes CASSTRSTGELFF.

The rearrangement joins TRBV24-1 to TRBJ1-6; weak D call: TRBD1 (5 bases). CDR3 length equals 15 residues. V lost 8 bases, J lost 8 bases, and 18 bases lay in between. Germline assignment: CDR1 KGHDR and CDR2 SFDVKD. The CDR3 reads CATTSNDSNYSPLHF. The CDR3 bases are TGTGCCACCACCTCAAACGACAGTAATTATTCACCCCTCCACTTT.

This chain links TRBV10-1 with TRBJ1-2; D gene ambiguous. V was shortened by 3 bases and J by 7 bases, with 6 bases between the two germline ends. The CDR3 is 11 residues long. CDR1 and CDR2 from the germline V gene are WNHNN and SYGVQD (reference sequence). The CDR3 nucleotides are TGCGCCAGCAGTGACCTCAGTGGCTACACCTTC. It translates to CASSDLSGYTF.

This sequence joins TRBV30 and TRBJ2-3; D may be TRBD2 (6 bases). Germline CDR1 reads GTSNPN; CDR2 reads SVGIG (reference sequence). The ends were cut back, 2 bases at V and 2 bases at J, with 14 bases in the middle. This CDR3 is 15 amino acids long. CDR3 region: CAWSPHSGSTDTQYF. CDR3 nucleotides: TGTGCCTGGAGTCCTCATAGCGGTTCCACAGATACGCAGTATTTT.

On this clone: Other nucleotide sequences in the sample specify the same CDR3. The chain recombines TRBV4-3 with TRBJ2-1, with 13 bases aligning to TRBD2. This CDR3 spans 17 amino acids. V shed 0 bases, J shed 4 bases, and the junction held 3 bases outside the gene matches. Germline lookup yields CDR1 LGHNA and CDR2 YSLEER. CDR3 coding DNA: TGCGCCAGCAGCCAAGATCGGACTAGCGGGAGTTACAATGAGCAGTTCTTC. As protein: CASSQDRTSGSYNEQFF.

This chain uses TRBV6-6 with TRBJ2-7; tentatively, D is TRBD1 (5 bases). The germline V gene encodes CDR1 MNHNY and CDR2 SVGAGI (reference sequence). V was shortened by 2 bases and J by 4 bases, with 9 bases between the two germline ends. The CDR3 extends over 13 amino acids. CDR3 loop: CASSYEGAYEQYF. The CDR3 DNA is TGTGCCAGCAGTTACGAAGGGGCTTACGAGCAGTACTTC.

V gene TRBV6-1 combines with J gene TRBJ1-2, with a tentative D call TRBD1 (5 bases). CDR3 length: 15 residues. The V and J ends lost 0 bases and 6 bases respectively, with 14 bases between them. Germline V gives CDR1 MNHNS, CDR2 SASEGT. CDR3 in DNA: TGTGCCAGCAGTGAAGCCCCAGGGAAGTTACATGGCTACACCTTC. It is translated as CASSEAPGKLHGYTF.

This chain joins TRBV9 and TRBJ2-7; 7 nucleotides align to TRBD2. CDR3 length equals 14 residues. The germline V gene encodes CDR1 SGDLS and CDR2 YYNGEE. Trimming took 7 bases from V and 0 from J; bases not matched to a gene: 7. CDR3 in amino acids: CASASGISSYEQYF. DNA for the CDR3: TGTGCCAGCGCCAGCGGGATTAGCTCCTACGAGCAGTACTTC.

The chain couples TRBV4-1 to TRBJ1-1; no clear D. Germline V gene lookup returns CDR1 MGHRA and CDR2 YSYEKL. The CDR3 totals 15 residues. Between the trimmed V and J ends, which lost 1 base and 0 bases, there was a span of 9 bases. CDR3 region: CASSQALRVNTEAFF. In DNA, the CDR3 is TGCGCCAGCAGCCAAGCGCTACGGGTGAACACTGAAGCTTTCTTT.

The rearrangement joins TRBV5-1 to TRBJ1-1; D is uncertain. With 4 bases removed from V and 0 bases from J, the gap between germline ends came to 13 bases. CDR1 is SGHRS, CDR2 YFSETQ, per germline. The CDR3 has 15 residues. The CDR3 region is CASSDRGNMNTEAFF. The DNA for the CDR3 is TGCGCCAGCAGCGATCGAGGGAACATGAACACTGAAGCTTTCTTT.

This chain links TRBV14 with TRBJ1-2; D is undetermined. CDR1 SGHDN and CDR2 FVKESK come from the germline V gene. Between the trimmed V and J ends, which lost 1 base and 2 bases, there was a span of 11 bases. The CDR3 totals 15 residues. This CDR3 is CASSQGGLDNYGYTF. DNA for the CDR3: TGTGCCAGCAGCCAAGGCGGACTGGACAACTATGGCTACACCTTC.

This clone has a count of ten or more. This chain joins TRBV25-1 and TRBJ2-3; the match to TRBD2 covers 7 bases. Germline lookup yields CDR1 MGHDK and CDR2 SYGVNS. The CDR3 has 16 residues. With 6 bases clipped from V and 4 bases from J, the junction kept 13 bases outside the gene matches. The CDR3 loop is CASSSASSGSADTQYF. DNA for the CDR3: TGTGCCAGCAGCTCTGCATCTAGCGGCAGCGCAGATACGCAGTATTTT.

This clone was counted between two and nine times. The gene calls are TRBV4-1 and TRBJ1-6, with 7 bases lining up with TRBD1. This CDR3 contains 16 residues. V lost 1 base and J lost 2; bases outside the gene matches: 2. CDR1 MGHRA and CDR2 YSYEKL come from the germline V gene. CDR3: CASSQGRGPYNSPLHF. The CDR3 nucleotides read TGCGCCAGCAGCCAAGGGAGGGGGCCCTATAATTCACCCCTCCACTTT.